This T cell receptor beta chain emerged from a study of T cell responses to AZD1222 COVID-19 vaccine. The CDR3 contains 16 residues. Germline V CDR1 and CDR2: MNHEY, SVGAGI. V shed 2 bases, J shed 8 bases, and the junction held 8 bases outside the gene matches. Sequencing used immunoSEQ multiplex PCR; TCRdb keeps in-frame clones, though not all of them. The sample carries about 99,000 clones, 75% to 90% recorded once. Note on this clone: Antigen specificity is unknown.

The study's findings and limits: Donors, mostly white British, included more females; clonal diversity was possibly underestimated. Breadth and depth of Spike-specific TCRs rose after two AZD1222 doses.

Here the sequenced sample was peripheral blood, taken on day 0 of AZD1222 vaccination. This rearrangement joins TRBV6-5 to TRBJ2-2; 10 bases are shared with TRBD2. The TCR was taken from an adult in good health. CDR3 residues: CASSYLEPGLAGELFF. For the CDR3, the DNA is TGTGCCAGCAGTTACCTCGAACCGGGACTAGCGGGGGAGCTGTTTTTT.